This TCR beta chain was documented in a study of PD-1 blockade in classical Hodgkin lymphoma. Whole-study context: Nivolumab dosing for patients was 3 mg/kg, administered intravenously every 2 weeks. Regarding the study as a whole: For complete responders, baseline diversity was comparable to that of newly diagnosed patients.

For this clone: Antigen unknown.

TCRdb's table, derived via immunoSEQ multiplex PCR, lists solely in-frame clones and lacks some. The repertoire includes about 97,000 clones, roughly 84% of them detected once, and 12% sits in the top ten. CDR1 and CDR2 (germline): MNHEY, SMNVEV (reference sequence). V was trimmed by 10 bases and J by 6 bases, leaving 21 bases between them. The CDR3 is 14 residues long. Every patient relapsed after autologous stem cell transplantation, and brentuximab vedotin exposure varied. Sequencing used peripheral blood mononuclear cells (PBMCs), obtained at baseline. The clonotype originates from a human donor with classical Hodgkin lymphoma. The chain carries TRBV27 and TRBJ1-2; TRBD1 is a possible D gene (6 bases). Here the CDR3 DNA reads TGTGCCACCTGCCGGGGGCTCCGAGGGGATGGCTACACCTTC. It is translated as CATCRGLRGDGYTF.